This T cell receptor beta chain comes out of a study of cytomegalovirus exposure and HLA in healthy donors. Note on this clone: What it binds is not known.

PCR was performed using 60 Vbeta and 13 Jbeta primers. Profiled with immunoSEQ multiplex PCR; TCRdb holds only in-frame clones, not every one. The table has more than 95,000 clones, around 82% seen once; the top ten hold 1.5% to 2%. The V gene lost 2 bases and the J gene lost 7 bases, with 15 bases spanning the gap. From germline, CDR1 is MNHEY and CDR2 SMNVEV (reference sequence). The CDR3 totals 14 residues. Overall study results and limits: Near-uniform donor sequencing depth was presumed by presence/absence analyses. An analysis done earlier found most TCR beta V segments productive about 87% or about 30% of the time. Some V segments could not be told apart, so they were left out, TRBV6-2 and TRBV6-3 among them.

The TCR was taken from a woman between 40 and 50 years old in good health and CMV-seronegative. This chain connects TRBV27 to TRBJ2-7; D is uncertain. Sequenced: PBMCs. The CDR3 DNA reads TGTGCCAGCAGTTTAGCGAACCCACGAGATGAGCAGTACTTC. It codes for CASSLANPRDEQYF.